This entry features one T cell receptor beta chain sequence. The sample holds many counts of this clonotype. The target of this receptor is not known. Per-base qualities were not stored, and no clone one base away is much larger. The CDR1 and CDR2 encoded by the germline V gene are SGHAT and FQNNGV. The CDR3 measures 19 amino acids from cysteine to phenylalanine. Of the read, only the CDR3 DNA is kept; its 57 bases are in frame from base 1. Trimming costs V 2 bases and J 0 bases, and their ends lie 17 bases apart. These data belong to a study of breast tumors, draining lymph nodes, adjacent tissues (TCRdb year 2016). Background on the whole study: TCR beta repertoires were compared across tumor, adjacent nontumor tissue and axillary lymph nodes obtained from breast cancer patients. In human breast cancer, the study set out to assess how tumor, surrounding tissue and draining lymph node repertoires relate to one another and whether T cells might be exchanged between them.

Sequencer: Illumina HiSeq 2000. Multiplex PCR amplification was used to generate the TCR beta chain libraries. High-throughput sequencing was used to analyze the amplified TCR beta chain products. TCRdb itself trimmed the public reads at Q25 with fastp, ran MiXCR and retained productive beta chains. Every distinct CDR3 protein forms one entry, paired with its most common genes and DNA. Across this sample there are tens of thousands of distinct CDR3 sequences, with approximately 28% seen only once. 7.5% to 10% of the sample is in the top ten clones. Paper-wide results and their limitations: T-cell repertoire diversity in tumors was found to be lower than in lymph nodes but higher than in nontumor tissue, and preferential V and J gene usage was observed. The similarity between tumor and nontumor tissue repertoires was significantly greater in luminal-like breast cancer than in basal-like breast cancer. A scenario in which most tumor T cells derive from the lymph node and then expand within tumor tissue was judged to be consistent with the data. The study presented the conclusion that tumor T cells originate in lymph nodes as consistent with a hypothesis, not as something directly demonstrated.

Lymph node samples were obtained from the axillary draining lymph nodes of breast cancer patients. The sequenced material came from axillary lymph node tissue. The rearrangement combines TRBV11-2 with TRBJ2-6; a tentative D match to TRBD2 spans 6 bases. The TCR comes from a female donor with breast cancer. Some clones in this sample may be carry-over from other donors' samples. In nucleotide form, the sequence is TGTGCCAGCAGCTTAAGAAGGGAGCGGGCCTTCTCTGGGGCCAACGTCCTGACTTTC. It specifies CASSLRRERAFSGANVLTF. With the rest looked up from the reference TRBV11-2 and TRBJ2-6 genes rather than sequenced, the full variable domain is EAGVAQSPRYKIIEKRQSVAFWCNPISGHATLYWYQQILGQGPKLLIQFQNNGVVDDSQLPKDRFSAERLKGVDSTLKIQPAKLEDSAVYLCASSLRRERAFSGANVLTFGAGSRLTVL.